This T cell receptor (beta chain) originates from a study of T cell responses to AZD1222 COVID-19 vaccine (dated by TCRdb to the early 2020s). In the study overall: TCR sequencing was performed for about 250 trial participants, of whom roughly 200 were given two doses of AZD1222 and roughly 25 were given two doses of MenACWY control vaccine. Enrollment into the trials was organized by age into subgroups of 18-55, 56-69 and 70-plus years, and those subgroups contained roughly 150, 30 and 60 TCR-sequenced participants, respectively. Paper-wide results and their limitations: After two AZD1222 doses, spike-specific TCR breadth and depth were significantly higher than at day 0 and than in MenACWY recipients. Epitopes outside the regions mutated in the B.1.351 and B.1.1.7 variants were reportedly recognized by nearly half of the unique spike-specific TCRs. Participants were mostly white British, with more females than males. The authors suggested clonal diversity may have been underestimated. Vaccine-associated CD4 TCRs spanned the whole spike protein, with dominant responses in regions 160-218 and 743-854. In the small 56-69-year group, the increase in depth fell short of significance, most likely because of low power. Conclusions about previously exposed vaccinees are limited, since just a handful of AZD1222 recipients were seropositive for SARS-CoV-2 at baseline. Because no day 14 peak-response samples were available, the repertoires could be characterized only after the peak T cell response.

The CDR3 regions of human TCRbeta chains were analyzed by immunosequencing. The study's own analysis went as follows. TCRs in the repertoires were compared against a reference library of SARS-CoV-2-specific TCRs that had been generated with the MIRA antigen-specificity platform. Breadth meant the fraction of unique TCRs that were SARS-CoV-2-associated, whereas depth meant the fraction of total T cells that were SARS-CoV-2-associated. Using the MIRA data, every spike-specific TCR was mapped to the spike region that the TCR reacted to and assigned to either a CD4 or a CD8 class. Log10-transformed breadth and depth values were compared by one-way ANOVA with Sidak's multiple comparisons tests. TCRdb took over this immuneACCESS table, retaining in-frame rearrangements with V and J assigned. Such tables are incomplete; in checked studies, under half of the missing clones stem from an unresolved V gene, and the remainder is unexplained. V, J and clone size were drawn from that table, and D and trimming were deduced from the DNA. This sample holds 100,000 to 150,000 clones; 75% to 95% were observed only once. The ten largest clones represent less than 2% of the sample.

The time point label, read with the paper, signifies: about 28 days (+/-7) after the second vaccine dose. Because spike-specific TCR depth and breadth did not differ between the two schedules, AZD1222 recipients who got a second dose at roughly 4 weeks were pooled with those who got a second dose at roughly 12 weeks. Samples from vaccinated people were obtained from the UK trials COV001 and COV002, which included a single-blind randomized controlled phase 2/3 trial of AZD1222 (ChAdOx1 nCoV-19) in healthy adults. Trial participant PBMC samples were collected at day 0 and day 28 after the second dose for TCRbeta chain sequencing. This clone has just a few counts. Its target antigen remains unknown. Per-nucleotide qualities are absent, and no much larger clonotype sits a single base away. The sequence came from an adult who received the AZD1222 COVID-19 vaccine. Sample: peripheral blood, taken 28 days after the second AZD1222 dose.

The base sequence is TGCAGCGTGGCTACAGGAGTCCACGAGCAGTACTTC. Translated, this gives CSVATGVHEQYF. Rearrangement joined TRBV29-1 to TRBJ2-7, and possibly TRBD1, on 5 matching bases. The CDR3 numbers 12 residues from cysteine through phenylalanine. The CDR3 DNA has 36 bases and is translated from base 1. A distance of 14 bases separates the germline ends of V and J, which lose 6 bases and 5 bases respectively. The CDR1 and CDR2 encoded by the germline V gene are SQVTM and ANQGSEA.